One sample yielded the 11 T cell receptor beta chains listed below, sequenced in a study of control samples from healthy donors and cancer patients. The table came from immunoSEQ multiplex PCR; TCRdb's copy has only in-frame clones and leaves some out. The sample records about 51,000 clones, about 92% being singletons. The sequencing input was PBMCs. All receptors derive from a man aged 35-49 years with colorectal cancer.

This sequence joins TRBV4-1 and TRBJ2-1; 8 positions match TRBD2. CDR3 length: 16 residues. J gave up 4 bases and V 2 bases, and 7 bases lay outside the gene matches. Germline V CDR1 and CDR2: MGHRA, YSYEKL. For the CDR3, the DNA is TGCGCCAGCAGCCAACCGGGACTAGACACTTACAATGAGCAGTTCTTC. Its translation: CASSQPGLDTYNEQFF.

The chain has TRBV30 and TRBJ2-2, with D unclear. The CDR3 has 12 amino acids. V lost 2 bases and J 6 bases, leaving 7 bases between the germline ends. Germline CDR1 reads GTSNPN; CDR2 reads SVGIG (reference sequence). CDR3 loop: CAWSTKPGELFF. In nucleotides, the CDR3 is TGTGCCTGGAGTACAAAGCCCGGGGAGCTGTTTTTT.

V usage is TRBV7-9 and J usage is TRBJ2-1; tentatively, D is TRBD2 (6 bases). V lost 5 bases and J lost 13, with 12 bases in between. CDR3 length: 11 residues. Germline V gives CDR1 SEHNR, CDR2 FQNEAQ (reference sequence). DNA of the CDR3: TGTGCCAGCAGCCCTGGAGGGGCCCAGTTCTTC. Its protein product is CASSPGGAQFF.

The V gene is TRBV15, the J gene TRBJ2-3; TRBD1 or TRBD2 may be the D gene (5 bases each). The germline V gene encodes CDR1 LNHNV and CDR2 YYDKDF (reference sequence). V was shortened by 3 bases and J by 2 bases, with 24 bases between the two germline ends. The CDR3 has 19 residues. CDR3 sequence reads: CATSRGRGSQLRLTDTQYF. The CDR3 region has the DNA TGTGCCACCAGCAGGGGTCGGGGCAGCCAGTTACGCCTCACAGATACGCAGTATTTT.

This sequence joins TRBV2 and TRBJ2-3, with D unresolved. V was shortened by 3 bases and J by 6 bases, with 7 bases between the two germline ends. The germline gives CDR1 SNHLY, CDR2 FYNNEI. This CDR3 has 12 residues. The CDR3 sequence: CASSEFPDTQYF. In DNA, the CDR3 is TGTGCCAGCAGTGAGTTCCCCGATACGCAGTATTTT.

V and J are TRBV10-3 and TRBJ2-7, with D perhaps TRBD1 (6 bases). With 10 bases removed from V and 6 bases from J, the gap between germline ends came to 13 bases. This CDR3 region has 11 residues. Germline values: CDR1 ENHRY, CDR2 SYGVKD. CDR3 nucleotides: TGTGCCACAGGACAGCTTACCGAGCAGTACTTC. Amino acid sequence: CATGQLTEQYF.

The rearrangement links TRBV28 to TRBJ2-7, with a possible D match to TRBD1 (5 bases). The CDR3 is 15 residues long. Germline assignment: CDR1 MDHEN and CDR2 SYDVKM. V was trimmed by 3 bases and J by 1 base, leaving 13 bases between them. The CDR3 coding sequence is TGTGCCAGCAGTTTGGGGCAGGGCCAATCCTACGAGCAGTACTTC. Translated: CASSLGQGQSYEQYF.

The chain recombines TRBV15 with TRBJ1-4; 7 bases are a match to TRBD1. This CDR3 has 12 residues. J lost 8 bases, V lost 4 bases, and 1 base had no gene match. Germline V CDR1 and CDR2: LNHNV, YYDKDF (reference sequence). Here the CDR3 DNA reads TGTGCCACCAGCACACAGGGGGAAAAACTGTTTTTT. This gives the protein CATSTQGEKLFF.

This chain joins TRBV5-6 and TRBJ2-1; weak D call: TRBD2 (5 bases). Trimming pared 2 bases from V and 4 bases from J, leaving 13 bases between. The germline gives CDR1 SGHDT, CDR2 YYEEEE. There are 15 residues in the CDR3. CDR3 sequence reads: CASSLGLARYNEQFF. CDR3 DNA sequence: TGTGCCAGCAGCTTAGGGCTAGCCAGATACAATGAGCAGTTCTTC.

This clone was observed a handful of times. The chain is built from TRBV14 and TRBJ1-3; D is unresolved. The germline V and J ends were trimmed by 0 bases and 3 bases, with 18 bases remaining between them. The CDR3 covers 18 residues. CDR1 is SGHDN and CDR2 is FVKESK in the germline V gene. The CDR3 is CASSQEAAEGWYGNTIYF. As DNA, the CDR3 is TGTGCCAGCAGCCAAGAGGCAGCTGAGGGATGGTATGGAAACACCATATATTTT.

The chain is built from TRBV21-1 and TRBJ2-7; the table calls TRBD2, which could not be checked here. TRBV21-1 is tagged as a pseudogene. The CDR3 contains 14 residues. CDR3 region: CASSKRIELNEQYF. The CDR3 region has the DNA TGTGCCAGCAGCAAGCGGATCGAGTTAAACGAGCAGTACTTC.